This TCR beta chain is drawn from a study of cytomegalovirus exposure and HLA in healthy donors. Primers included in the PCR were 60 Vbeta and 13 Jbeta primers. Sequenced by immunoSEQ multiplex PCR; TCRdb stores in-frame clones only, minus some. The sample table includes roughly 73,000 clones. V lost 4 bases to trimming and J lost 4 bases, with 7 bases between them. The CDR3 loop spans 12 amino acids. Germline CDR1 reads MDHEN; CDR2 reads SYDVKM. Specimen: PBMCs. This receptor was identified in a female donor in good health and CMV-seropositive. This chain joins TRBV28 and TRBJ1-1; D is possibly TRBD1 (5 bases). CDR3 coding DNA: TGTGCCAGCAGTTGGGGGGGCACTGAAGCTTTCTTT. It specifies CASSWGGTEAFF.